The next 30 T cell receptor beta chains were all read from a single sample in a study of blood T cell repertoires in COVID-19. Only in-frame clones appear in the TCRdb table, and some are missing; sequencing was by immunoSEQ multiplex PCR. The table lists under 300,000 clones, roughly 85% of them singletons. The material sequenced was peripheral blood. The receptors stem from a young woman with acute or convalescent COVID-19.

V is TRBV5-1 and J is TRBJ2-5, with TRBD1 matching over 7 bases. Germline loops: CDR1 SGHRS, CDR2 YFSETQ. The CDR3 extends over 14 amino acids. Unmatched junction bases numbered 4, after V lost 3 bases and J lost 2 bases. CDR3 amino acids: CASSSGQVQETQYF. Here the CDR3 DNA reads TGCGCCAGCAGCTCCGGACAGGTTCAAGAGACCCAGTACTTC.

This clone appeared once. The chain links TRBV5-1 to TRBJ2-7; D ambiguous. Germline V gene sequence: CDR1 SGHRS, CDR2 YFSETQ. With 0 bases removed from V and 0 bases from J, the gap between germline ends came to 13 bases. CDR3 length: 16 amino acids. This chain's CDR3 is CASSLGATDHSYEQYF. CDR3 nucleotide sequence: TGCGCCAGCAGCTTGGGGGCTACAGATCACTCCTACGAGCAGTACTTC.

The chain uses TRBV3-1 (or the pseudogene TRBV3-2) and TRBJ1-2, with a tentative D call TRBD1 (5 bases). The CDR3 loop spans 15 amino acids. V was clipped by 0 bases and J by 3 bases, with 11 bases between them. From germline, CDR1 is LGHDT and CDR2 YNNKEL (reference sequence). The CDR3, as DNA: TGTGCCAGCAGCCAAGAGCATCAGGGCTACTATGGCTACACCTTC. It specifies CASSQEHQGYYGYTF.

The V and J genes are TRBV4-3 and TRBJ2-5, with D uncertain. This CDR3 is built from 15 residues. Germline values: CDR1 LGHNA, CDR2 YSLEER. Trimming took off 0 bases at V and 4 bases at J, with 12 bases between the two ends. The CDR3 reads CASSQDNSELETQYF. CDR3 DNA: TGCGCCAGCAGCCAAGATAACAGTGAGTTAGAGACCCAGTACTTC.

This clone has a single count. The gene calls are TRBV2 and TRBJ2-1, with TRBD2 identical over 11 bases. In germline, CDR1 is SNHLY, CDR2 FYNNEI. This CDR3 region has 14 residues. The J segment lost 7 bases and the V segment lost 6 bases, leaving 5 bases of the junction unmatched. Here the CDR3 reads CASSGLAGPNEQFF. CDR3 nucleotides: TGTGCCAGCAGCGGACTAGCGGGCCCTAATGAGCAGTTCTTC.

The CDR3, as DNA: TGTGCCAGCAGGGGACAGGGAAATCCCTACGAGCAGTACTTC. This translates into CASRGQGNPYEQYF. This chain links TRBV6-5 with TRBJ2-7, with 9 positions matching TRBD1. The CDR3 sequence is 14 residues long. V dropped 6 bases and J dropped 2; count of bases not matched to a gene: 5. Per germline, CDR1 MNHEY and CDR2 SVGAGI.

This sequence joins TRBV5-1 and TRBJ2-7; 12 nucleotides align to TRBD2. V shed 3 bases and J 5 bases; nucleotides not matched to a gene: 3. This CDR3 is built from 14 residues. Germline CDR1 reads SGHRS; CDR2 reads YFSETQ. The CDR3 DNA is TGCGCCAGCAGCTCTAGCGGGAGGGCCCACGAGCAGTACTTC. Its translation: CASSSSGRAHEQYF.

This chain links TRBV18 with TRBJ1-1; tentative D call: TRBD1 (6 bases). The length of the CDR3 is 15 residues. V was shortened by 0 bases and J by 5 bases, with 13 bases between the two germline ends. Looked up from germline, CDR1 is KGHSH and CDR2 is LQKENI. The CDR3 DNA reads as TGTGCCAGCTCACCACCGGCCAGGGGAAAGACTGAAGCTTTCTTT. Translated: CASSPPARGKTEAFF.

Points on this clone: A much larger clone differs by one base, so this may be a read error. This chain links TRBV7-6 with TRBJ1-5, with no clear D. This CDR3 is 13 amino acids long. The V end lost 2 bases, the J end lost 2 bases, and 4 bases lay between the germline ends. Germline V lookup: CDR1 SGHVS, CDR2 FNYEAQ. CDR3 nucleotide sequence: TGTGCCAGCAGCTTACAGGGCAATCAGCCCCAGCATTTT. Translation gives CASSLQGNQPQHF.

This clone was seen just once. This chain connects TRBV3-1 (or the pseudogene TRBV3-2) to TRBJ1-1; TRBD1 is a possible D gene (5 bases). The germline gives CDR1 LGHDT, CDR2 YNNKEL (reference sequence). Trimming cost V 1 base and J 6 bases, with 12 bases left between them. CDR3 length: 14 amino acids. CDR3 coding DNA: TGTGCCAGCAGCCAAGGGGGCATTAGGCCTGAAGCTTTCTTT. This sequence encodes CASSQGGIRPEAFF.

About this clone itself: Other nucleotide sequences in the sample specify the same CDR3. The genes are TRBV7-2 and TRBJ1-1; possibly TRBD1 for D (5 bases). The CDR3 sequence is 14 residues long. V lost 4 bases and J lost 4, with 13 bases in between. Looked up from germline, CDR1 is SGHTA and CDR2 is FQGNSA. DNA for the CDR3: TGTGCCAGCAGCTCGGGCGGGGCAATCACTGAAGCTTTCTTT. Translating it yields CASSSGGAITEAFF.

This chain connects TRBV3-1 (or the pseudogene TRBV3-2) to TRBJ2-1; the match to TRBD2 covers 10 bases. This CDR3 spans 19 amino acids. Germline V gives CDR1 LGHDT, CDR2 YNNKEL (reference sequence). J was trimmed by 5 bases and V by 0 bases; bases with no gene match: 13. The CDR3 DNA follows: TGTGCCAGCAGCCAAGATTCGGCTAGCGGGAGTTATCTCCACAATGAGCAGTTCTTC. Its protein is CASSQDSASGSYLHNEQFF.

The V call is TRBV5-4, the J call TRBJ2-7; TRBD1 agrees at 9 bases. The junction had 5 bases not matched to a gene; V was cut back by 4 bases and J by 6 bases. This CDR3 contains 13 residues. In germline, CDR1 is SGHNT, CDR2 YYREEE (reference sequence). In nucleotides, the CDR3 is TGTGCCAGCAGCGGGGGACAGGGCGGCGAGCAGTACTTC. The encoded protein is CASSGGQGGEQYF.

The CDR3 nucleotides are TGTGCCAGCAGTGTTGGGGGCGGCTCCTACAATGAGCAGTTCTTC. Its translation is CASSVGGGSYNEQFF. The chain links TRBV6-4 to TRBJ2-1; D is possibly TRBD1 (6 bases). Germline V gene data show CDR1 as MRHNA and CDR2 as SNTAGT. CDR3 length: 15 amino acids. The V end lost 4 bases, the J end lost 0 bases, and 10 bases lay between the germline ends.

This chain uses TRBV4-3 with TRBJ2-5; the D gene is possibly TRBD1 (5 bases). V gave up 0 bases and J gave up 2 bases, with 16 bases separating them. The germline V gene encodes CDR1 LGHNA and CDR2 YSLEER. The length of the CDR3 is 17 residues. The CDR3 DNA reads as TGCGCCAGCAGCCAAGACTACAGGTCTTTGGAACAAGAGACCCAGTACTTC. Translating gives CASSQDYRSLEQETQYF.

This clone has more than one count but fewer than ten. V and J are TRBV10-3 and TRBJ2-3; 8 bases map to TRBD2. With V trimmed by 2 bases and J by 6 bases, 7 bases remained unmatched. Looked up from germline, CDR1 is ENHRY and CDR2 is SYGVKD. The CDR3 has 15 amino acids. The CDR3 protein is CAISEAGRASDTQYF. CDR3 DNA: TGTGCCATCAGTGAGGCCGGGAGGGCCTCCGATACGCAGTATTTT.

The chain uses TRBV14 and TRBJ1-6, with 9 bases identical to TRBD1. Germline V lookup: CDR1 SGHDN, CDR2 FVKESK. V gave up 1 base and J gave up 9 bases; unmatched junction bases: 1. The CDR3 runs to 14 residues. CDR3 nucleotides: TGTGCCAGCAGCCAAGTGACAGGGGGTTCACCCCTCCACTTT. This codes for CASSQVTGGSPLHF.

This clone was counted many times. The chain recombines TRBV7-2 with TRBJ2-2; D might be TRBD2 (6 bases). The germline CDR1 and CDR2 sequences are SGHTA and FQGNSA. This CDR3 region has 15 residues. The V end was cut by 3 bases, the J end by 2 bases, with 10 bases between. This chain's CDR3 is CASSFETSNTGELFF. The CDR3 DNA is TGTGCCAGCAGCTTTGAGACTAGTAACACCGGGGAGCTGTTTTTT.

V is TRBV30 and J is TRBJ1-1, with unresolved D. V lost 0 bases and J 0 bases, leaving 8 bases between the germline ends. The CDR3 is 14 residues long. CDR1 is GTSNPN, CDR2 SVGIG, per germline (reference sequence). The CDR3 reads CAWSVIGLNTEAFF. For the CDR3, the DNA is TGTGCCTGGAGTGTTATCGGGTTGAACACTGAAGCTTTCTTT.

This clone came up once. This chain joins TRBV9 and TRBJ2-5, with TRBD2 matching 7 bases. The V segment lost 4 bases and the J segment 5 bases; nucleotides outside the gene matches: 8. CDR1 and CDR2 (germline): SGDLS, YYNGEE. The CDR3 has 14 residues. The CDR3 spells CASSPLLGGETQYF. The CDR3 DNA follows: TGTGCCAGCAGCCCCCTCCTGGGGGGGGAGACCCAGTACTTC.

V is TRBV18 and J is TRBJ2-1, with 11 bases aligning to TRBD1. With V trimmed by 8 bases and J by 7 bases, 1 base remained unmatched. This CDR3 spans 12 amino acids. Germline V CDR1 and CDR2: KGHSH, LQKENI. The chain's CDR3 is CASRDRGNEQFF. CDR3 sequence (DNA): TGTGCCAGCCGGGACAGGGGGAATGAGCAGTTCTTC.

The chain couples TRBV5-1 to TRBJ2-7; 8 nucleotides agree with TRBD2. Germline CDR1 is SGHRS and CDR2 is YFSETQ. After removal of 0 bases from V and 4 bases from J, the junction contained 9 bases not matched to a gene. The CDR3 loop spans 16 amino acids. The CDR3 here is CASSLAGRGASYEQYF. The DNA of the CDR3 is TGCGCCAGCAGCTTGGCCGGGAGGGGGGCGTCGTACGAGCAGTACTTC.

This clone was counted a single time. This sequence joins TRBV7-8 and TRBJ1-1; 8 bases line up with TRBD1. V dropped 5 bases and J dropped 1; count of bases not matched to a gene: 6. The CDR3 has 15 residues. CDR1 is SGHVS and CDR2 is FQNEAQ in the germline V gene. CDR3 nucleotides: TGTGCCAGCAGCCCCAGGACAGGGAAGAACACTGAAGCTTTCTTT. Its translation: CASSPRTGKNTEAFF.

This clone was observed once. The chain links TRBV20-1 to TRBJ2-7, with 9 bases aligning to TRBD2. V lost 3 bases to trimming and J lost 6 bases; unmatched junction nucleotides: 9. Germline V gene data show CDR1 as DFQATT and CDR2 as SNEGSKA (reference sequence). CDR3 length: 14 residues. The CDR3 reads CSASRREGLFEQYF. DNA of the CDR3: TGCAGTGCTAGTAGGCGGGAGGGCCTGTTCGAGCAGTACTTC.

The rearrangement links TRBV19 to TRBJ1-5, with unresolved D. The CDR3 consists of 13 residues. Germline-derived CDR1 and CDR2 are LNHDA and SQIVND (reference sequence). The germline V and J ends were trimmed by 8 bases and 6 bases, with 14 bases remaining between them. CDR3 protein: CASGNRGAQPQHF. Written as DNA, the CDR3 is TGTGCCAGTGGCAATAGAGGCGCTCAGCCCCAGCATTTT.

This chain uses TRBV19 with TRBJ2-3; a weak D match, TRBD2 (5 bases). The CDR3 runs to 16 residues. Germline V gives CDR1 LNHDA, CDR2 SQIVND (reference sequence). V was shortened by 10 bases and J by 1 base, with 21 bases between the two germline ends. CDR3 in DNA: TGTGCCACCACCGGATCGCGGAAAGCGGGCACAGATACGCAGTATTTT. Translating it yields CATTGSRKAGTDTQYF.

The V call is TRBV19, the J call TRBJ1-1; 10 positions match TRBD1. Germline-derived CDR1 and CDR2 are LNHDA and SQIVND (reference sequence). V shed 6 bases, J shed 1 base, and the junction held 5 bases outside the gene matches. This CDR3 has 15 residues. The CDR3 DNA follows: TGTGCCAGTAGGAGGACAGGGGGGTCGAACACTGAAGCTTTCTTT. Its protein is CASRRTGGSNTEAFF.

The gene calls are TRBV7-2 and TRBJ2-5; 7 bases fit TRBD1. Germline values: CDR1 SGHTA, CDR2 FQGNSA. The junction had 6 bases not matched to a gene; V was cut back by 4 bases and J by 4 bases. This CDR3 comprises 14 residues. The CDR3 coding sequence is TGTGCCAGCAGCTCTACAGGGGCTGGAGAGACCCAGTACTTC. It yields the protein CASSSTGAGETQYF.

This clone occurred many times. CDR3 in DNA: TGTGCCAGCAGCTTGGTAGCGGGGGCGAGTGGGGCCAACGTCCTGACTTTC. Its translation is CASSLVAGASGANVLTF. The chain links TRBV5-8 to TRBJ2-6; 9 bases match TRBD2. From germline, CDR1 is SGHTS and CDR2 YDEGEE. Losses at the gene ends were 0 bases for V and 3 bases for J; bases not matched to a gene: 4. This CDR3 is 17 amino acids long.

The CDR3, as DNA: TGTGCCAGCACCTTCGCCTCAGGGGGCCTCTATGGCTACACCTTC. Protein sequence: CASTFASGGLYGYTF. The rearrangement links TRBV27 to TRBJ1-2; the match to TRBD1 covers 8 bases. Germline lookup yields CDR1 MNHEY and CDR2 SMNVEV (reference sequence). The V gene end was trimmed by 7 bases and the J gene end by 4 bases; junction bases not matched to a gene: 11. The CDR3 contains 15 residues.